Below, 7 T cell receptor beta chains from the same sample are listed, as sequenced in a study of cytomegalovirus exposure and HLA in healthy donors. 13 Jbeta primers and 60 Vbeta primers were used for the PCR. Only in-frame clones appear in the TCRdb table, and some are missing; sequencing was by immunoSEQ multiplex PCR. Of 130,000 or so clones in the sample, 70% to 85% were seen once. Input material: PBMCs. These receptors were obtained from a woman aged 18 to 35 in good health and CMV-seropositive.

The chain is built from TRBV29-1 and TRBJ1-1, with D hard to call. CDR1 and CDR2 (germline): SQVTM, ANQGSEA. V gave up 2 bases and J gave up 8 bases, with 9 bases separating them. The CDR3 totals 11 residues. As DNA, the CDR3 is TGCAGCGTTGAACCGCAGGTAGAAGCTTTCTTT. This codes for CSVEPQVEAFF.

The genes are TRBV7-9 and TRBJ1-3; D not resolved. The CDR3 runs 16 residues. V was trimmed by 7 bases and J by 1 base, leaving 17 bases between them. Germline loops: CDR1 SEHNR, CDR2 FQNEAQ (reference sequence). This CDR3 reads CASTQTLMGSGNTIYF. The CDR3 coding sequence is TGTGCCAGCACCCAGACTTTGATGGGTTCTGGAAACACCATATATTTT.

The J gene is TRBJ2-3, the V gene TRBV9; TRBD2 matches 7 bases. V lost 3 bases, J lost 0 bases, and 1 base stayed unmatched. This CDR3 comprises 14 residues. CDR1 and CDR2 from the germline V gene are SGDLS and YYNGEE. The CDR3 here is CASSGGGSTDTQYF. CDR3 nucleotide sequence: TGTGCCAGCAGCGGCGGGGGTAGCACAGATACGCAGTATTTT. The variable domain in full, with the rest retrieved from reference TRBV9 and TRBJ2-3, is DSGVTQTPKHLITATGQRVTLRCSPRSGDLSVYWYQQSLDQGLQFLIQYYNGEERAKGNILERFSAQQFPDLHSELNLSSLELGDSALYFCASSGGGSTDTQYFGPGTRLTVL.

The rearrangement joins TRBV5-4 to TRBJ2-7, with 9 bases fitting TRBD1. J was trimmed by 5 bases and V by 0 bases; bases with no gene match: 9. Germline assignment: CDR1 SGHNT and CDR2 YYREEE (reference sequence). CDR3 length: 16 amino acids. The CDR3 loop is CASSLAGQGYMHEQYF. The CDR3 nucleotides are TGTGCCAGCAGCTTGGCCGGACAGGGGTACATGCACGAGCAGTACTTC.

CDR3 in DNA: TGTGCCAGTAGTATTTCGGGACAGGGCACCTACGAGCAGTACTTC. Its protein is CASSISGQGTYEQYF. V is TRBV19 and J is TRBJ2-7, with TRBD1 identical over 9 bases. Germline CDR1 is LNHDA and CDR2 is SQIVND (reference sequence). This CDR3 comprises 15 residues. The V segment lost 3 bases and the J segment 2 bases; nucleotides outside the gene matches: 5.

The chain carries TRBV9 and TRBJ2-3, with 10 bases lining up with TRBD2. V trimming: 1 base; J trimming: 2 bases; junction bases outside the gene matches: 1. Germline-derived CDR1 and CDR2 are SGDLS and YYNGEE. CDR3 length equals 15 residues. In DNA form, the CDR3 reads TGTGCCAGCAGCGTACTAGCGGGGGACACAGATACGCAGTATTTT. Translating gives CASSVLAGDTDTQYF.

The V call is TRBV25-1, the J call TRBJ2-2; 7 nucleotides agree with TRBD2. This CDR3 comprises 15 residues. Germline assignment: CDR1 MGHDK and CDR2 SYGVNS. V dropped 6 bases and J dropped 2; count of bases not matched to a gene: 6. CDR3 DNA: TGTGCCAGCAGCCCCCCGGGGGGTAACACCGGGGAGCTGTTTTTT. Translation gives CASSPPGGNTGELFF.